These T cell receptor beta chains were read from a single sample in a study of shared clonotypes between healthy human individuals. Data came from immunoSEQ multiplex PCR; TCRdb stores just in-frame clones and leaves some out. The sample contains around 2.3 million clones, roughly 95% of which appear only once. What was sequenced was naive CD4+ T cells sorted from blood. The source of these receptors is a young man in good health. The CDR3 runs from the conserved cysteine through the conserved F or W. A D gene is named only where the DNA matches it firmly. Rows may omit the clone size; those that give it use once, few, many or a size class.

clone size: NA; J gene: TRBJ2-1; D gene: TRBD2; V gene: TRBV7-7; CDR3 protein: CASSPGLAQTYNEQFF; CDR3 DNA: TGTGCTAGCAGCCCAGGACTAGCTCAGACGTACAATGAGCAGTTCTTC
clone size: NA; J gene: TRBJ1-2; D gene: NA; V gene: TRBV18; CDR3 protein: CASSASHSYGYTF; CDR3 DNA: TGTGCCAGCTCAGCTAGCCATAGCTATGGCTACACCTTC
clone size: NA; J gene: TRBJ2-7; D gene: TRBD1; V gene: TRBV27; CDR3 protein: CASSLGQGPYEQYF; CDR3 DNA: TGTGCCAGCAGCCTGGGACAGGGGCCCTACGAGCAGTACTTC
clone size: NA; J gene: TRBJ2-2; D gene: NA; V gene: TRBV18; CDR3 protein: CASSPSDTGELFF; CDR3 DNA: TGTGCCAGCTCACCAAGCGACACCGGGGAGCTGTTTTTT
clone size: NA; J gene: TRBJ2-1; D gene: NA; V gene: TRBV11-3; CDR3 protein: CASSLDGELGEQFF; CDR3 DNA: TGTGCCAGCAGCTTAGACGGCGAGCTCGGTGAGCAGTTCTTC
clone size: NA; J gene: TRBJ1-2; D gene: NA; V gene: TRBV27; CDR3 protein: CASSSGQNRYGYTF; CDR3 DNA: TGTGCCAGCAGTTCCGGACAGAATCGTTATGGCTACACCTTC
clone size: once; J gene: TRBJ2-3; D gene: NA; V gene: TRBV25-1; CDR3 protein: CASSDTIAAITGDTQYF; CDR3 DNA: TGTGCCAGCAGTGACACCATAGCGGCCATTACCGGCGATACGCAGTATTTT
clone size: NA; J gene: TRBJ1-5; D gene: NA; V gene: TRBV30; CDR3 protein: CAWSAGNLNQPQHF; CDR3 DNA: TGTGCCTGGAGTGCAGGGAACCTCAATCAGCCCCAGCATTTT
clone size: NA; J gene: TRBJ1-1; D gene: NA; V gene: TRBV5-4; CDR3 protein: CASSLRGLATEAFF; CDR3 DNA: TGTGCCAGCAGCTTGAGGGGCCTTGCCACTGAAGCTTTCTTT
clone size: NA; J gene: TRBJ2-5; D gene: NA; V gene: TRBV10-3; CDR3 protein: CAISESMGETQYF; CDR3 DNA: TGTGCCATCAGTGAGTCGATGGGAGAGACCCAGTACTTC
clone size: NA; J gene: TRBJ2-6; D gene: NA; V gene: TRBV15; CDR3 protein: CATSNRPPSGANVLTF; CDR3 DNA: TGTGCCACCAGCAACCGACCTCCCTCTGGGGCCAACGTCCTGACTTTC
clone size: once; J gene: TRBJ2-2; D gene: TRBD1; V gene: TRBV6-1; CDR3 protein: CASSELGQSNTGELFF; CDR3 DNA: TGTGCCAGCAGTGAATTGGGACAGTCGAACACCGGGGAGCTGTTTTTT
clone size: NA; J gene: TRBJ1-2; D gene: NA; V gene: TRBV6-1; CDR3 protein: CASTGGVDYGYTF; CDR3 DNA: TGTGCCAGCACCGGCGGGGTGGACTATGGCTACACCTTC
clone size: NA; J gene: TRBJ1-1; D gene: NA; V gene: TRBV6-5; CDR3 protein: CASSYSSQAGEAFF; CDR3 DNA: TGTGCCAGCAGTTACTCGAGCCAGGCTGGTGAAGCTTTCTTT
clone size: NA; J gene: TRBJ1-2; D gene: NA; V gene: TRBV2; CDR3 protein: CASSVQGADYGYTF; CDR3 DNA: TGTGCCAGCAGTGTTCAAGGGGCGGATTATGGCTACACCTTC
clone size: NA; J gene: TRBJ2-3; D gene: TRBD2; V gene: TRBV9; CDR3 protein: CASSMGLEGTDTQYF; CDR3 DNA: TGTGCCAGCAGCATGGGACTAGAGGGCACAGATACGCAGTATTTT
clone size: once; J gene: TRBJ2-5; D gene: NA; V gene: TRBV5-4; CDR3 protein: CASSLEGAETQYF; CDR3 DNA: TGTGCCAGCAGCTTGGAGGGAGCGGAGACCCAGTACTTC
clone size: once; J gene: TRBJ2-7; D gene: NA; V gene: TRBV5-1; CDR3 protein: CASSLLQGSYEQYF; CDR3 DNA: TGCGCCAGCAGCTTGCTGCAGGGGTCCTACGAGCAGTACTTC
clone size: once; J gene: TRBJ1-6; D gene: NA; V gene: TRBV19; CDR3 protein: CASSGQRNSPLHF; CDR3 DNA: TGTGCCAGTAGTGGACAGCGGAATTCACCCCTCCACTTT
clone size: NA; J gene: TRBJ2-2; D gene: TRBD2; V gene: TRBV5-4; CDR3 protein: CASSLGGRDTGELFF; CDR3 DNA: TGTGCCAGCAGCTTAGGCGGGAGGGACACCGGGGAGCTGTTTTTT
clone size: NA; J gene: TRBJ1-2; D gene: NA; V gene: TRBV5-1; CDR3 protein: CASSPVAGPVYGYTF; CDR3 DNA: TGCGCCAGCAGCCCTGTGGCAGGCCCAGTCTATGGCTACACCTTC
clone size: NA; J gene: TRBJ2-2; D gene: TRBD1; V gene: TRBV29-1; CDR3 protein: CSFSRDSTGELFF; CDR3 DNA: TGCAGCTTCAGCCGGGACAGCACCGGGGAGCTGTTTTTT
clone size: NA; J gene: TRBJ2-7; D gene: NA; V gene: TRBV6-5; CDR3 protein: CASSYSSSGRVTEQYF; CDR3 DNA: TGTGCCAGCAGTTACTCTTCCTCTGGCAGGGTAACCGAGCAGTACTTC
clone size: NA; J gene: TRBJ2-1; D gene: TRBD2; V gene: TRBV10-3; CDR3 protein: CATLGLAGSSSYNEQFF; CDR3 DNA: TGTGCCACCCTTGGACTAGCGGGGTCGAGCTCCTACAATGAGCAGTTCTTC
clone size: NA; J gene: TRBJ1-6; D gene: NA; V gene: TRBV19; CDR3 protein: CASSIYNSPLHF; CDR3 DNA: TGTGCCAGTAGTATTTATAATTCACCCCTCCACTTT
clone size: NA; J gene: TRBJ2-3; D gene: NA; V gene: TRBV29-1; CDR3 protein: CSVIVGTSRDTQYF; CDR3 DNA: TGCAGCGTCATCGTGGGGACCTCAAGAGATACGCAGTATTTT
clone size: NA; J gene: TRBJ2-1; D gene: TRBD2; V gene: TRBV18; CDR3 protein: CASSPSLAGGNNEQFF; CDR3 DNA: TGTGCCAGCTCACCAAGCCTAGCGGGGGGCAACAATGAGCAGTTCTTC
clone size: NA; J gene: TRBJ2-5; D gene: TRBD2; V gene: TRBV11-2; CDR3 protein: CASSSGLAGGKETQYF; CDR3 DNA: TGTGCCAGCAGCTCGGGACTAGCGGGGGGAAAAGAGACCCAGTACTTC
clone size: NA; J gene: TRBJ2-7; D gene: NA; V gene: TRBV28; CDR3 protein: CASSHQQGLSSEQYF; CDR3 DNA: TGTGCCAGCAGCCACCAACAGGGTCTCTCGAGCGAGCAGTACTTC
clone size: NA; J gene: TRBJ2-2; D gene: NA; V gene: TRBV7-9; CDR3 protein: CASSVKGGRGTGELFF; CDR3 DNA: TGTGCCAGCAGCGTCAAGGGGGGCCGCGGCACCGGGGAGCTGTTTTTT
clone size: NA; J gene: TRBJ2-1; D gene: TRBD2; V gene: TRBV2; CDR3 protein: CASSEGRDGHEQFF; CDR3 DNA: TGTGCCAGCAGTGAGGGGAGGGACGGGCATGAGCAGTTCTTC
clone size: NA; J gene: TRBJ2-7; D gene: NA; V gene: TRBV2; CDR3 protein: CASSVATGSGYEQYF; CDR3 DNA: TGTGCCAGCAGCGTTGCTACAGGGTCGGGCTACGAGCAGTACTTC
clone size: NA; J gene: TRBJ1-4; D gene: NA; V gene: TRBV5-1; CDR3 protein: CASSPGLTDITSKLFF; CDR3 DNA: TGCGCCAGCAGCCCCGGTTTAACAGACATCACTTCCAAACTGTTTTTT
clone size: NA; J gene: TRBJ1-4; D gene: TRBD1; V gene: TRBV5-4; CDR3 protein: CASTLVRGTNEKLFF; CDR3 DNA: TGTGCCAGCACCCTAGTCAGGGGGACTAATGAAAAACTGTTTTTT
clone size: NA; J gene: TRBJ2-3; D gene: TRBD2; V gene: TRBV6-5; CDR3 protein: CASSTSGGAADTQYF; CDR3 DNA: TGTGCCAGCAGCACTAGCGGGGGGGCAGCAGATACGCAGTATTTT
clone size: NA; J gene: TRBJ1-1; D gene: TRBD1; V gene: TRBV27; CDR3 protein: CASFPGTGANTEAFF; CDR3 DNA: TGTGCCAGTTTCCCCGGGACAGGGGCGAACACTGAAGCTTTCTTT
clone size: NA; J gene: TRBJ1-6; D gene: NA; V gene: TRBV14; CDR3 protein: CASSQYTGQKDSPLHF; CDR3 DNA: TGTGCCAGCAGCCAGTATACGGGACAAAAGGATTCACCCCTCCACTTT
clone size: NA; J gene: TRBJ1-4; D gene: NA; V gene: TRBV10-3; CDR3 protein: CAISNTQKLFF; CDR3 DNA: TGTGCCATCAGCAACACGCAAAAACTGTTTTTT
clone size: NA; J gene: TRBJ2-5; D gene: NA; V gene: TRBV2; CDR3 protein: CASSEGLGETQYF; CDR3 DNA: TGTGCCAGCAGTGAGGGGTTGGGGGAGACCCAGTACTTC